The clone carrying this T cell receptor beta chain turned up a few times. After removal of 0 bases from V and 2 bases from J, the junction contained 11 bases not matched to a gene. Germline V gene sequence: CDR1 LGHNA, CDR2 YSLEER. There are 19 residues in the CDR3. The sample is drawn from a study of blood T cell repertoires in COVID-19. Study-level information: Sites across the United States, Italy and Spain contributed samples from acute and convalescent COVID-19.

Per the study methods: Estimation of nucleated cell counts relied on the amplification of reference gene primers. Data came from immunoSEQ multiplex PCR; TCRdb stores just in-frame clones and leaves some out. That table furnishes V, J and clone size, whereas the DNA furnished D and trimming. This repertoire shows some 250,000 clones, more than 65% found once; its top ten account for roughly 3.1%. The V and J genes are TRBV4-3 and TRBJ2-1; 9 bases map to TRBD2. This TCR came from a young woman with acute or convalescent COVID-19. The sequenced material came from peripheral blood. CDR3 sequence reads: CASSQDSPLTSGPYNEQFF. The CDR3 bases are TGCGCCAGCAGCCAAGATTCCCCTTTAACTAGCGGGCCCTACAATGAGCAGTTCTTC.